The T cell receptor beta chain under discussion was sequenced for a study of blood T cell repertoires in COVID-19. The wider study: COVID-19 samples, acute and convalescent, were from the United States, Italy and Spain. T cells, B-cell-depleted T cells, or PBMCs supplied cDNA or gDNA.

V lost 10 bases to trimming and J lost 8 bases; unmatched junction nucleotides: 8. Looked up from germline, CDR1 is LNHDA and CDR2 is SQIVND (reference sequence). The length of the CDR3 is 13 residues. Profiling relied on immunoSEQ multiplex PCR, and the TCRdb table lists in-frame clones only, not all of them. This sample has some 200,000 clones; around 86% occur once, and the top ten carry approximately 6.1%. The chain joins TRBV19 to TRBJ1-4; 9 bases align to TRBD1. This TCR derives from an older man with acute or convalescent COVID-19. The source material was peripheral blood. CDR3 sequence: CATLGQGREKLFF. The CDR3 region has the DNA TGTGCCACTCTAGGACAGGGGAGGGAAAAACTGTTTTTT.